The rows below give T cell receptor beta chains drawn from one sample of a study of blood T cell repertoires in COVID-19. Data came from immunoSEQ multiplex PCR; TCRdb stores just in-frame clones and leaves some out. Found here are tens of thousands of clones, roughly three quarters of them singletons; the top ten hold around a sixth. Source material: peripheral blood. These receptors were taken from a man between 65 and 80 years old with active or convalescent COVID-19. Each CDR3 is given with its conserved first and last residue.

>TRBV28|TRBJ2-7
CASSLFRQVTYEQYF
>TRBV9|TRBJ1-5
CASSVVGGDFNNSNQPQHF
>TRBV12-3/TRBV12-4|TRBJ2-1
CASSLAIGNEQFF
>TRBV11-3|TRBJ1-1
CASSRQGDTEAFF
>TRBV29-1|TRBJ1-2
CSVRSGGYGYTF
>TRBV2|TRBJ1-1
CASSGQANTEAFF
>TRBV12-3/TRBV12-4|TRBJ1-5
CASSPGGDQPQHF
>TRBV7-2|TRBJ2-1
CASSQGLASYNEQFF
>TRBV30|TRBJ1-2
CAWSVSQGNGYTF
>TRBV30|TRBJ1-5
CAWSVQGDQPQHF
>TRBV10-2|TRBJ2-3
CASSESGWVTQYF
>TRBV4-1|TRBJ2-7
CASSHMDRGLEEQYF
>TRBV5-1|TRBJ1-2
CASSSGERYGYTF
>TRBV19|TRBJ1-2
CASSVDRSYGYTF
>TRBV5-1|TRBJ1-1
CASKTGSSFHGTEAFF
>TRBV5-1|TRBJ2-7
CASSEGYEQYF
>TRBV3-1/TRBV3-2|TRBJ1-3
CASSLRQGASGNTIYF
>TRBV5-4|TRBJ1-1
CASSLGQFTEAFF
>TRBV5-1|TRBJ2-5
CASSSGQKETQYF
>TRBV18|TRBJ2-3
CASSPRIQGEDTQYF
>TRBV7-2|TRBJ2-3
CASSSLSLRDTQYF
>TRBV7-9|TRBJ1-3
CASSSAGVGNTIYF
>TRBV5-1|TRBJ2-2
CASRTDTGELFF
>TRBV27|TRBJ2-3
CASTSGTGSRDTQYF
>TRBV3-1/TRBV3-2|TRBJ1-1
CASRDPRGFTEAFF
>TRBV19|TRBJ1-5
CASSPAGINQPQHF
>TRBV5-1|TRBJ2-2
CASSLTGADTGELFF
>TRBV6-1|TRBJ2-2
CASSAGRGATNTGELFF
>TRBV19|TRBJ1-3
CASSTTGSSGNTIYF
>TRBV11-2|TRBJ2-1
CASSLAGSGGEEFF
>TRBV30|TRBJ1-1
CAWAWDRQTEAFF
>TRBV3-1/TRBV3-2|TRBJ2-3
CASSQGPGGHRTQYF
>TRBV12-5|TRBJ1-1
CASGLGWASTEAFF
>TRBV7-9|TRBJ2-5
CASSAPGTSGGQETQYF
>TRBV10-3|TRBJ2-2
CAISAGTSGTGELFF
>TRBV28|TRBJ1-2
CASSFDRQGRGGYTF
>TRBV29-1|TRBJ2-1
CSARTHYNEQFF
>TRBV2|TRBJ2-5
CASKISGGSPWEETQYF
>TRBV7-9|TRBJ2-5
CASSSRSVWEETQYF
>TRBV20-1|TRBJ1-1
CSASKGQGLISFF
>TRBV7-2|TRBJ1-1
CASSLAGGSTEAFF
>TRBV30|TRBJ2-5
CAWRDRGKTQYF
>TRBV15|TRBJ2-3
CATSRAGVAATSTDTQYF
>TRBV5-1|TRBJ2-7
CASSSWGGPTYEQYF
>TRBV5-4|TRBJ2-3
CASTLQGGDTQYF
>TRBV9|TRBJ1-1
CASGKGNTEAFF
>TRBV7-2|TRBJ2-5
CASSLSGRLRETQYF
>TRBV6-5|TRBJ1-6
CASSLKGQGFHSPLHF
>TRBV4-1|TRBJ1-3
CASSQLEAGNTIYF
>TRBV28|TRBJ2-6
CASSPGPGQKTF
>TRBV5-4|TRBJ2-3
CASSAGLGTDTQYF
>TRBV10-3|TRBJ2-5
CAISDRASGAETQYF
>TRBV12-3/TRBV12-4|TRBJ1-2
CASSGGGYGYTF
>TRBV3-1/TRBV3-2|TRBJ2-5
CASSQVGLGRGETQYF
>TRBV7-9|TRBJ2-2
CASSLVQRGYTGELFF